The 26 T cell receptor beta chains below come from one sample, sequenced in a study of tumour-infiltrating T cells in Burkitt lymphoma (dated by TCRdb to the early 2020s). The library was made by the immunoSEQ multiplex PCR assay. This is the immuneACCESS table as TCRdb keeps it, with only in-frame sequences that have V and J called. A part of the clones is gone; compared with another copy, unresolved V genes explain less than half, and the rest is unexplained. For this sample the table gives fewer than 1,500 clones, of which roughly 85% were detected only once. The top ten clones comprise around 4% of the sample. The sequencing sample was made of tumor tissue. These receptors were collected from a human donor with Burkitt lymphoma.

The V call is TRBV7-8, the J call TRBJ1-2; D ambiguous. CDR1 and CDR2 from the germline V gene are SGHVS and FQNEAQ. The CDR3 length is 17 residues. Trimming took off 8 bases at V and 1 base at J, with 23 bases between the two ends. The CDR3 here is CASSARADQAFNYGYTF. For the CDR3, the DNA is TGTGCCAGCTCTGCCCGGGCAGATCAGGCCTTTAACTATGGCTACACCTTC.

The chain recombines TRBV5-5 with TRBJ1-2; D might be TRBD1 (6 bases). The CDR3 extends over 15 amino acids. Trimming shortened V by 0 bases and J by 1 base, and 10 bases separated the two germline ends. In germline, CDR1 is SGHKS, CDR2 YYEKEE (reference sequence). Here the CDR3 DNA reads TGTGCCAGCAGCTTGGAAGGACAGCTTAACTATGGCTACACCTTC. This encodes CASSLEGQLNYGYTF.

V usage is TRBV6-6 and J usage is TRBJ2-1; maybe TRBD1 (5 bases). The CDR3 length is 10 residues. The germline V and J ends were trimmed by 11 bases and 8 bases, with 10 bases remaining between them. Germline V gives CDR1 MNHNY, CDR2 SVGAGI (reference sequence). The CDR3 loop is CALGRDEQFF. The DNA of the CDR3 is TGTGCCTTGGGGCGCGATGAGCAGTTCTTC.

Here the CDR3 reads CASSGQGASGETQYF. CDR3 nucleotide sequence: TGCGCCAGCAGTGGGCAGGGGGCGTCTGGGGAGACCCAGTACTTC. The chain recombines TRBV5-1 with TRBJ2-5; TRBD1 matches at 8 bases. The ends lost 5 bases at V and 5 bases at J; junction bases unmatched: 11. Germline CDR1 and CDR2: SGHRS and YFSETQ. The CDR3 has 15 amino acids.

The gene calls are TRBV5-1 and TRBJ2-3, with 12 bases matching TRBD2. V lost 4 bases to trimming and J lost 6 bases; unmatched junction nucleotides: 3. Per the germline V gene, CDR1 is SGHRS and CDR2 is YFSETQ. The CDR3 sequence is 14 residues long. The CDR3 here is CASSRTSGTDTQYF. DNA for the CDR3: TGCGCCAGCAGCCGGACTAGCGGGACGGATACGCAGTATTTT.

The table lists this clone with a few counts. V gene TRBV15 combines with J gene TRBJ2-3; D is unresolved. The ends were cut back, 5 bases at V and 3 bases at J, with 15 bases in the middle. Germline loops: CDR1 LNHNV, CDR2 YYDKDF (reference sequence). This CDR3 region has 15 residues. The CDR3 nucleotides read TGTGCCACCAGCTCGTCCATATTCCGGACAGATACGCAGTATTTT. It yields the protein CATSSSIFRTDTQYF.

This clone came up a few times. This rearrangement joins TRBV4-2 to TRBJ2-1; D not certain. The V end lost 0 bases, the J end lost 9 bases, and 15 bases lay between the germline ends. Germline CDR1 LGHNA, CDR2 YNFKEQ. CDR3 length equals 15 residues. CDR3 amino acids: CASSQDRMGSLEQFF. The CDR3, as DNA: TGTGCCAGCAGCCAAGATCGTATGGGGTCGCTTGAGCAGTTCTTC.

The chain couples TRBV9 to TRBJ2-5; D not certain. The ends were cut back, 3 bases at V and 2 bases at J, with 8 bases in the middle. The CDR3 runs to 13 residues. The V gene's germline CDR1 is SGDLS and CDR2 YYNGEE. The DNA of the CDR3 is TGTGCCAGCAGCGGACTCGGACAAGAGACCCAGTACTTC. Residues: CASSGLGQETQYF.

The V call is TRBV15, the J call TRBJ2-1; 7 bases agree with TRBD1. Germline-derived CDR1 and CDR2 are LNHNV and YYDKDF (reference sequence). With 8 bases clipped from V and 7 bases from J, the junction kept 8 bases outside the gene matches. The CDR3 consists of 13 residues. CDR3 coding DNA: TGTGCCACCTCACAGTCCAGGGGGAATGAGCAGTTCTTC. This encodes CATSQSRGNEQFF.

V is TRBV10-1 and J is TRBJ2-1; the D gene is possibly TRBD1 (5 bases). Germline CDR1 reads WNHNN; CDR2 reads SYGVQD (reference sequence). V was clipped by 0 bases and J by 8 bases, with 14 bases between them. There are 15 residues in the CDR3. The CDR3, as DNA: TGCGCCAGCAGTGAGTCTAGGGGTGTGATGGATGAGCAGTTCTTC. Its translation: CASSESRGVMDEQFF.

The chain carries TRBV7-9 and TRBJ2-3; D is perhaps TRBD2 (7 bases). The V end lost 3 bases, the J end lost 6 bases, and 16 bases lay between the germline ends. The CDR3 is made up of 15 amino acids. The germline V gene has CDR1 SEHNR and CDR2 FQNEAQ (reference sequence). Here the CDR3 DNA reads TGTGCCAGCAGCTTCAACGGGGGGCCGAGCGATACGCAGTATTTT. Protein product: CASSFNGGPSDTQYF.

Only one count was recorded for this clone. The rearrangement links TRBV6-1 to TRBJ1-5; the D gene is possibly TRBD1 (5 bases). Germline assignment: CDR1 MNHNS and CDR2 SASEGT. Trimming pared 8 bases from V and 11 bases from J, leaving 10 bases between. This CDR3 is built from 10 residues. The DNA of the CDR3 is TGTGCCAGCTGGGAAGGGGCCCAGCATTTT. Its translation: CASWEGAQHF.

The CDR3 DNA sequence: TGTGCCAGCAGTCGGCGGGGGGGGGAGACCCAGTACTTC. Translation gives CASSRRGGETQYF. This chain uses TRBV6-5 with TRBJ2-5; 9 bases agree with TRBD2. The CDR3 sequence is 13 residues long. The germline V gene encodes CDR1 MNHEY and CDR2 SVGAGI. Trimming took 5 bases from V and 5 from J; bases not matched to a gene: 3.

This clone was seen only a few times. This rearrangement joins TRBV6-5 to TRBJ2-1, with 8 positions matching TRBD1. Germline V gene data show CDR1 as MNHEY and CDR2 as SVGAGI. The CDR3 is made up of 16 amino acids. With V trimmed by 3 bases and J by 2 bases, 6 bases remained unmatched. Here the CDR3 reads CASSYTDRAPYNEQFF. DNA for the CDR3: TGTGCCAGCAGTTATACGGACAGGGCACCCTACAATGAGCAGTTCTTC.

This chain links TRBV7-9 with TRBJ2-3; possibly TRBD2 for D (5 bases). CDR3 size: 15 residues. Trimming shortened V by 5 bases and J by 5 bases, and 17 bases separated the two germline ends. Germline values: CDR1 SEHNR, CDR2 FQNEAQ (reference sequence). The CDR3 bases are TGTGCCAGCAGCCTTCCCCTTCGTCGGGGAGATACGCAGTATTTT. Amino acid sequence: CASSLPLRRGDTQYF.

The chain uses TRBV19 and TRBJ1-1; D is possibly TRBD1 (5 bases). With 9 bases removed from V and 3 bases from J, the gap between germline ends came to 17 bases. Per the germline V gene, CDR1 is LNHDA and CDR2 is SQIVND (reference sequence). This CDR3 spans 14 amino acids. The CDR3 reads CASDWGGGDTEAFF. DNA for the CDR3: TGTGCCAGCGACTGGGGCGGGGGGGACACTGAAGCTTTCTTT.

This chain joins TRBV23-1 and TRBJ1-5, with D tentatively TRBD1 (6 bases). TRBV23-1 has ORF status, its function being uncertain. This CDR3 is 15 amino acids long. Between the trimmed V and J ends, which lost 3 bases and 6 bases, there was a span of 15 bases. The CDR3 protein is CASSQGARLGQPQHF. As DNA, the CDR3 is TGCGCCAGCAGTCAGGGGGCGCGTCTGGGTCAGCCCCAGCATTTT.

The chain employs TRBV16 and TRBJ2-7; D gene uncertain. The CDR3 runs 17 residues. The V gene lost 7 bases and the J gene lost 3 bases, with 25 bases spanning the gap. CDR1 and CDR2 (germline): KGHSY, FQNENV. The CDR3, as DNA: TGTGCCAGCACCCCACCGGCCTGGCGGCCGGGCGGCTACGAGCAGTACTTC. It specifies CASTPPAWRPGGYEQYF.

The V call is TRBV9, the J call TRBJ2-5; 11 bases align to TRBD2. In germline, CDR1 is SGDLS, CDR2 YYNGEE. The CDR3 consists of 15 residues. Trimming at V came to 4 bases and at J to 4 bases, leaving 6 bases not matched to a gene. CDR3 protein: CASSPGTSGTETQYF. In nucleotides, the CDR3 is TGTGCCAGCAGCCCCGGGACTAGCGGTACAGAGACCCAGTACTTC.

V and J are TRBV7-9 and TRBJ1-1, with TRBD1 as a possible D gene (6 bases). The V and J ends lost 3 bases and 6 bases respectively, with 11 bases between them. CDR1 is SEHNR, CDR2 FQNEAQ, per germline (reference sequence). CDR3 length: 13 residues. The CDR3 region is CASSFMQGPEAFF. The CDR3 nucleotides read TGTGCCAGCAGCTTTATGCAGGGGCCTGAAGCTTTCTTT.

This chain connects TRBV4-1 to TRBJ2-1; 9 bases are a match to TRBD2. CDR1 is MGHRA, CDR2 YSYEKL, per germline. V gave up 3 bases and J gave up 3 bases; unmatched junction bases: 9. CDR3 length: 17 residues. CDR3 in amino acids: CASSHLVAGDFYNEQFF. CDR3 in DNA: TGCGCCAGCAGCCATTTGGTAGCGGGAGATTTCTACAATGAGCAGTTCTTC.

Comments on this clone: Distinct nucleotide sequences in the sample also encode this CDR3. The V and J genes are TRBV27 and TRBJ2-7, with 7 bases that match TRBD1. Germline assignment: CDR1 MNHEY and CDR2 SMNVEV (reference sequence). The CDR3 totals 14 residues. The J segment lost 0 bases and the V segment lost 3 bases, leaving 2 bases of the junction unmatched. The CDR3 region is CASSLDRSSYEQYF. In nucleotides, the CDR3 is TGTGCCAGCAGTTTGGACAGGAGCTCCTACGAGCAGTACTTC.

This clone occurred once. The chain joins TRBV6-6 to TRBJ1-5; the D is unclear. CDR3 length: 11 residues. Between the trimmed V and J ends, which lost 5 bases and 3 bases, there was a span of 2 bases. Germline V CDR1 and CDR2: MNHNY, SVGAGI (reference sequence). CDR3 region: CASSDNQPQHF. The CDR3, as DNA: TGTGCCAGCAGTGACAATCAGCCCCAGCATTTT.

The chain employs TRBV4-1 and TRBJ1-1, with a weak D call TRBD1 (5 bases). V dropped 4 bases and J dropped 3 bases, with 24 bases sitting between them. Germline V gene lookup returns CDR1 MGHRA and CDR2 YSYEKL. The CDR3 runs 18 residues. The CDR3 DNA follows: TGCGCCAGCAGCCGTTTTCCCGGAGGGGTGCGACTGTACACTGAAGCTTTCTTT. Protein sequence: CASSRFPGGVRLYTEAFF.

The rearrangement joins TRBV5-4 to TRBJ2-3; 8 bases are shared with TRBD2. V lost 5 bases and J lost 1; bases outside the gene matches: 3. The CDR3 covers 14 residues. Germline values: CDR1 SGHNT, CDR2 YYREEE (reference sequence). The CDR3 DNA reads TGTGCCAGCAGACCAGCGGGGGGCACAGATACGCAGTATTTT. Residues: CASRPAGGTDTQYF.

This clone came up a few times. The rearrangement uses TRBV6-5 and TRBJ1-1; D is undetermined. V was shortened by 6 bases and J by 2 bases, with 10 bases between the two germline ends. Per the germline V gene, CDR1 is MNHEY and CDR2 is SVGAGI. CDR3 length equals 13 residues. The DNA for the CDR3 is TGTGCCAGCAGCATAGATATTAACACTGAAGCTTTCTTT. This sequence encodes CASSIDINTEAFF.